These 28 T cell receptor beta chains share one sample of origin, sequenced in a study of shared clonotypes between healthy human individuals. Clones were sequenced by immunoSEQ multiplex PCR, and TCRdb holds only the in-frame ones, with some missing. The profile covers roughly 500,000 clones, with 81% appearing a single time and roughly 13% taken by the ten largest. Sequencing was carried out using PBMCs. Source of these receptors: a middle-aged woman in good health. Some clones in this sample may be carry-over from other donors' samples.

About this clone: Germline is not matched at one junction end, which may reflect a read error. CDR3 bases: TGTGCCAGCAGCCTAGAGACAGGGGAATTTACTGAAGCTTTCTTT. Its translation: CASSLETGEFTEAFF. The gene calls are TRBV11-2 and TRBJ1-1; 8 bases agree with TRBD1. Germline V gene sequence: CDR1 SGHAT, CDR2 FQNNGV. The length of the CDR3 is 15 residues.

This clone showed up just once. This probably arose from a read error, given a far larger clone one base away. The same CDR3 is also encoded by other DNA sequences in this sample. The chain combines TRBV18 with TRBJ1-1; the D gene is possibly TRBD1 (6 bases). Germline assignment: CDR1 KGHSH and CDR2 LQKENI. The CDR3 is 12 residues long. V lost 3 bases, J lost 4 bases, and 6 bases lay in between. The CDR3 region has the DNA TGTGCCAGCTCACCGGGGGCCACTGAAGCTTTCTTT. Protein sequence: CASSPGATEAFF.

The rearrangement uses TRBV6-1 and TRBJ1-2; D remains ambiguous. Germline CDR1 and CDR2: MNHNS and SASEGT. The ends were cut back, 1 base at V and 4 bases at J, with 10 bases in the middle. The CDR3 is 14 residues long. The DNA of the CDR3 is TGTGCCAGCAGTGAAGAGACATTAGTCTATGGCTACACCTTC. As protein: CASSEETLVYGYTF.

For this clone: This probably arose from a read error, given a far larger clone one base away. Additional DNA sequences in this sample encode the identical CDR3. The chain combines TRBV10-2 with TRBJ1-4; D remains ambiguous. CDR3 size: 12 residues. Germline CDR1 reads WSHSY; CDR2 reads SAAADI. This CDR3 reads CASSESKEKLFF. The DNA of the CDR3 is TGCGCCAGCAGTGAGTCGAAAGAAAAACTATTTTTT.

Regarding this clone: This likely came from a read error, as a far larger clone is one base away. The rearrangement links TRBV6-5 to TRBJ2-7; 10 bases line up with TRBD2. Germline CDR1 and CDR2: MNHEY and SVGAGI. The CDR3 totals 16 residues. CDR3 in amino acids: CAGSYTASGSSYEQYF. Here the CDR3 DNA reads TGTGCCGGCAGTTACACGGCTAGCGGGAGCTCCTACGAGCAGTACTTC.

Here the CDR3 DNA reads TGTGCCAGTAGCATTGAGCGGGGAACCGGGGAGCTGTTTTTT. Translated: CASSIERGTGELFF. The V and J genes are TRBV19 and TRBJ2-2, with TRBD2 matching over 7 bases. Germline CDR1 and CDR2: LNHDA and SQIVND (reference sequence). This CDR3 is built from 14 residues. V lost 6 bases to trimming and J lost 5 bases; unmatched junction nucleotides: 6.

The chain recombines TRBV28 with TRBJ2-2; 12 bases agree with TRBD2. Germline V gene sequence: CDR1 MDHEN, CDR2 SYDVKM. The CDR3 covers 17 residues. The V gene end was trimmed by 8 bases and the J gene end by 3 bases; junction bases not matched to a gene: 10. CDR3 amino acids: CASYPSGRAVYTGELFF. CDR3 DNA sequence: TGTGCCAGCTACCCTAGCGGGAGGGCCGTTTACACCGGGGAGCTGTTTTTT.

J is TRBJ1-2 and V is TRBV7-9; D remains unclear. The V gene lost 2 bases and the J gene lost 4 bases, with 5 bases spanning the gap. This CDR3 spans 12 amino acids. Germline values: CDR1 SEHNR, CDR2 FQNEAQ (reference sequence). CDR3 DNA: TGTGCCAGCAGCTTACAGTCCTATGGCTACACCTTC. Its translation is CASSLQSYGYTF.

Comment on this clone: A read error is likely here: a far larger clone is one base away. The chain joins TRBV11-2 to TRBJ1-5; D is possibly TRBD1 (5 bases). V was clipped by 3 bases and J by 5 bases, with 17 bases between them. This CDR3 has 16 amino acids. From germline, CDR1 is SGHAT and CDR2 FQNNGV. The CDR3: CASSFGGVGCDQPQHF. The CDR3 DNA is TGTGCCAGCAGCTTTGGGGGAGTGGGGTGCGATCAGCCCCAGCATTTT.

The V call is TRBV7-9, the J call TRBJ1-3, with D unclear. The CDR3 has 16 residues. Looked up from germline, CDR1 is SEHNR and CDR2 is FQNEAQ (reference sequence). V lost 5 bases and J lost 4, with 18 bases in between. CDR3 DNA: TGTGCCAGCAGCCCGCCTGGGGAGGCGGGGGGAAACACCATATATTTT. This gives the protein CASSPPGEAGGNTIYF.

This clone was observed once. The rearrangement links TRBV4-2 to TRBJ1-5, with D perhaps matching TRBD1 (6 bases). V lost 0 bases and J 0 bases, leaving 15 bases between the germline ends. The CDR3 loop spans 18 amino acids. CDR1 LGHNA and CDR2 YNFKEQ come from the germline V gene. The CDR3 sequence is CASSQDRAGEYSNQPQHF. The CDR3 DNA reads as TGTGCCAGCAGCCAAGATCGCGCAGGGGAGTATAGCAATCAGCCCCAGCATTTT.

V gene TRBV5-6 combines with J gene TRBJ2-3; 8 bases line up with TRBD1. The CDR3 contains 15 residues. Germline CDR1 and CDR2: SGHDT and YYEEEE. V lost 3 bases to trimming and J lost 2 bases; unmatched junction nucleotides: 5. This CDR3 is CASSSGQGPTDTQYF. In DNA form, the CDR3 reads TGTGCCAGCAGCTCTGGACAGGGCCCCACAGATACGCAGTATTTT.

The CDR3 reads CASSYAEKDIADGYTF. In DNA, the CDR3 is TGTGCCAGCTCATACGCCGAGAAGGACATAGCGGATGGCTACACCTTC. V and J are TRBV18 and TRBJ1-2; a possible D gene is TRBD1 (5 bases). Germline V lookup: CDR1 KGHSH, CDR2 LQKENI. There are 16 residues in the CDR3. Between the trimmed V and J ends, which lost 5 bases and 6 bases, there was a span of 22 bases.

The chain links TRBV19 to TRBJ1-5; D remains unclear. CDR3 length equals 12 residues. Per germline, CDR1 LNHDA and CDR2 SQIVND (reference sequence). Trimming cost V 1 base and J 9 bases, with 7 bases left between them. CDR3 loop: CASSIVRRPQHF. The CDR3 DNA reads as TGTGCCAGTAGTATAGTCCGACGGCCCCAGCATTTT.

About this clone: A far more abundant clone sits one base away, making this likely a read error. The sample has other DNA sequences that encode this CDR3 too. The chain uses TRBV30 and TRBJ2-1; TRBD2 might be the D (5 bases). Looked up from germline, CDR1 is GTSNPN and CDR2 is SVGIG (reference sequence). CDR3 size: 13 residues. V gave up 4 bases and J gave up 1 base, with 8 bases separating them. The CDR3 nucleotides read TGTGCCTGGAATACGGGGTCCTACAATGAGCAGTTCTTC. This translates into CAWNTGSYNEQFF.

The rearrangement uses TRBV5-4 and TRBJ2-1; the match to TRBD1 covers 7 bases. The CDR3 spans 13 residues. CDR1 and CDR2 (germline): SGHNT, YYREEE (reference sequence). Unmatched junction bases numbered 3, after V lost 2 bases and J lost 7 bases. CDR3 in amino acids: CASSFNRGNEQFF. The CDR3 region has the DNA TGTGCCAGCAGCTTTAACAGGGGTAATGAGCAGTTCTTC.

This chain joins TRBV19 and TRBJ1-1; no definite D call. Germline V gene sequence: CDR1 LNHDA, CDR2 SQIVND (reference sequence). With 5 bases removed from V and 5 bases from J, the gap between germline ends came to 12 bases. The CDR3 covers 13 residues. The CDR3 protein is CASSSPGETEAFF. For the CDR3, the DNA is TGTGCCAGTAGTTCCCCCGGTGAGACTGAAGCTTTCTTT.

The chain uses TRBV5-1 and TRBJ2-2; no firm D call. Germline V lookup: CDR1 SGHRS, CDR2 YFSETQ. The V gene lost 3 bases and the J gene lost 4 bases, with 7 bases spanning the gap. The CDR3 is 13 amino acids. The CDR3 coding sequence is TGCGCCAGCAGCTCAGATTCCACCGGGGAGCTGTTTTTT. Translated: CASSSDSTGELFF.

This chain joins TRBV18 and TRBJ1-4; D remains ambiguous. Per germline, CDR1 KGHSH and CDR2 LQKENI. This CDR3 comprises 14 residues. V was shortened by 4 bases and J by 4 bases, with 10 bases between the two germline ends. The CDR3 loop is CASSRLGINEKLFF. The CDR3 bases are TGTGCCAGCTCACGATTAGGGATTAATGAAAAACTGTTTTTT.

Concerning this clone itself: The identical CDR3 is also encoded by other nucleotide sequences in the sample. V gene TRBV15 combines with J gene TRBJ1-2; no firm D call. The CDR3 length is 13 residues. V lost 0 bases to trimming and J lost 6 bases, with 8 bases between them. The V gene's germline CDR1 is LNHNV and CDR2 YYDKDF (reference sequence). The CDR3 region has the DNA TGTGCCACCAGCAGAGATCTGGGCAATGGCTACACCTTC. Translating it yields CATSRDLGNGYTF.

The chain recombines TRBV13 with TRBJ2-2; 9 bases map to TRBD2. V lost 5 bases to trimming and J lost 6 bases; unmatched junction nucleotides: 7. This CDR3 region has 15 residues. Looked up from germline, CDR1 is PRHDT and CDR2 is FYEKMQ (reference sequence). CDR3 bases: TGTGCCAGCAGCCCCCTTAGCGGGAGTTCCGGGGAGCTGTTTTTT. Its translation: CASSPLSGSSGELFF.

This chain joins TRBV6-6 and TRBJ2-7, with a possible D match to TRBD2 (5 bases). The V gene's germline CDR1 is MNHNY and CDR2 SVGAGI (reference sequence). The CDR3 covers 14 residues. V was shortened by 5 bases and J by 2 bases, with 13 bases between the two germline ends. CDR3 nucleotides: TGTGCCAGCAGTCCCCGGACTTGGACCTACGAGCAGTACTTC. As protein: CASSPRTWTYEQYF.

This chain links TRBV28 with TRBJ1-4; TRBD1 matches 8 bases. CDR3 length: 15 residues. The ends lost 5 bases at V and 7 bases at J; junction bases unmatched: 9. The germline gives CDR1 MDHEN, CDR2 SYDVKM. CDR3 coding DNA: TGTGCCAGCAGTACCGACAGGGGTTGGGGTGAAAAACTGTTTTTT. Its protein product is CASSTDRGWGEKLFF.

The rearrangement uses TRBV28 and TRBJ1-2; 7 positions agree with TRBD1. From germline, CDR1 is MDHEN and CDR2 SYDVKM. Trimming removed 1 base from V and 2 bases from J; junction bases left unmatched: 1. The CDR3 spans 14 residues. CDR3 sequence: CASSLLGQNYGYTF. The CDR3 bases are TGTGCCAGCAGTTTATTGGGACAGAACTATGGCTACACCTTC.

The chain uses TRBV4-3 and TRBJ2-5; possible D gene TRBD1, 5 bases. The CDR3 has 15 amino acids. Per germline, CDR1 LGHNA and CDR2 YSLEER. V lost 1 base and J lost 4, with 13 bases in between. CDR3 loop: CASSQVGPGRETQYF. CDR3 DNA: TGCGCCAGCAGCCAAGTCGGGCCAGGGCGAGAGACCCAGTACTTC.

V gene TRBV28 combines with J gene TRBJ2-4, with 9 bases identical to TRBD1. The CDR3 spans 19 residues. The V gene end was trimmed by 5 bases and the J gene end by 2 bases; junction bases not matched to a gene: 16. Per the germline V gene, CDR1 is MDHEN and CDR2 is SYDVKM. CDR3 coding DNA: TGTGCCAGCAGTCCCCGGTTATGGACAGGGGAAAATCCCAAAAACATTCAGTACTTC. Its translation: CASSPRLWTGENPKNIQYF.

The rearrangement links TRBV9 to TRBJ1-1; 9 nucleotides match TRBD1. The CDR3 runs 16 residues. Trimming at V came to 0 bases and at J to 6 bases, leaving 9 bases not matched to a gene. Germline V CDR1 and CDR2: SGDLS, YYNGEE. CDR3 amino acids: CASSVGGTGIASEAFF. Written as DNA, the CDR3 is TGTGCCAGCAGCGTAGGGGGGACAGGGATCGCTTCTGAAGCTTTCTTT.

A few counts support this clone. This chain connects TRBV5-6 to TRBJ2-7; D assignment may be TRBD1 or TRBD2 (5 bases each). CDR1 SGHDT and CDR2 YYEEEE come from the germline V gene. The CDR3 has 16 amino acids. V lost 6 bases and J lost 3, with 22 bases in between. For the CDR3, the DNA is TGTGCCAGCACCTTTAATAGGGACCGCGGACTCTACGAGCAGTACTTC. Its protein is CASTFNRDRGLYEQYF.